A selection of T cell receptor beta chains follows, all from one sample in a study of T-cell memory formation after mild COVID-19. MiXCR was run by TCRdb on the 5' RACE reads, yielding one entry per CDR3 protein. In the table there are around 310,000 distinct CDR3 sequences, 14% of which are singletons. Sequencing was carried out using PBMCs or a T cell subset sorted from them (not recorded which). The receptor set was obtained from a man aged 18 to 29 who had mild COVID-19 (a few samples of this study predate the infection). Cell type and time point are not known. Each CDR3 is given with its conserved first and last residue. The D gene is left open where the match is weak. Size is stated for part of the rows, as once, few or many counts, or as a class when the clone is expanded.

j_gene,v_gene,d_gene,len,abundance,CDR3nt,CDR3aa
TRBJ1-2,TRBV15,NA,13,few,TGTGCCACCAGCAGAGATCACAGGGTTGGCTACACCTTC,CATSRDHRVGYTF
TRBJ2-6,TRBV4-1,NA,15,few,TGCGCCAGCAGCCAAGGACAGACTGGGGCCAACGTCCTGACTTTC,CASSQGQTGANVLTF
TRBJ2-7,TRBV10-3,NA,12,few,TGTGCCATCAGGACAGGTTCCTACGAGCAGTACTTC,CAIRTGSYEQYF
TRBJ1-2,TRBV19,NA,13,NA,TGTGCCAGTAGTATTGCACAGGCGTATGGCTACACCTTC,CASSIAQAYGYTF
TRBJ2-1,TRBV4-1,TRBD2,15,NA,TGCGCCAGCAGCCACCTAGCGGGGGCCTACAATGAGCAGTTCTTC,CASSHLAGAYNEQFF
TRBJ1-2,TRBV7-2,NA,14,NA,TGTGCCAGCAGCGAACTAGGGCAGGTTTATGGCTACACCTTC,CASSELGQVYGYTF
TRBJ1-2,TRBV7-2,NA,15,NA,TGTGCCAGCAGCATTGACAGACGCATGAACTATGGCTACACCTTC,CASSIDRRMNYGYTF
TRBJ1-1,TRBV6-6,TRBD1,13,few,TGTGCCAGCAGTTACCAGGGGGCTTGGGAAGCTTTCTTT,CASSYQGAWEAFF
TRBJ2-7,TRBV7-9,NA,13,few,TGTGCCAGCAGCTTAGCGCGGGACTACGAGCAGTACTTC,CASSLARDYEQYF
TRBJ2-7,TRBV5-1,TRBD1,14,few,TGCGCCAGCGAGAGGGGGCAGGGCGGAGACGAGCAGTACTTC,CASERGQGGDEQYF
TRBJ2-1,TRBV7-9,TRBD2,20,few,TGTGCCAGCAGGCAAGGGGGACTAGCGGGCCCCGAGGGTTCCTACAATGAGCAGTTCTTC,CASRQGGLAGPEGSYNEQFF
TRBJ1-6,TRBV4-1,NA,17,few,TGCGCCAGCAGCCAAGTGGCAGCCCCACGAGGCGATTCACCCCTCCACTTT,CASSQVAAPRGDSPLHF
TRBJ2-3,TRBV27,NA,13,NA,TGTGCCAGCAGTTTTGGGGTAGGGGATACGCAGTATTTT,CASSFGVGDTQYF
TRBJ2-1,TRBV2,NA,14,NA,TGTGCCAGCCTTGCAGGTTACTCCTACAATGAGCAGTTCTTC,CASLAGYSYNEQFF
TRBJ1-1,TRBV5-1,NA,16,NA,TGCGCCAGCCGATCCTCCGGGACGCCGGGTAGGACTGAAGCTTTCTTT,CASRSSGTPGRTEAFF
TRBJ1-5,TRBV12-3/TRBV12-4,TRBD1,14,many,TGTGCCAGCAGTCTAACAGGGGAAGGGCAGCCCCAGCATTTT,CASSLTGEGQPQHF
TRBJ2-3,TRBV28,TRBD2,13,few,TGTGCCAGTGAGCGGGGGGCTACAGATACGCAGTATTTT,CASERGATDTQYF
TRBJ2-2,TRBV9,NA,14,NA,TGTGCCAGCAGCCCCCAAACAGGGACCGGGGAGCTGTTTTTT,CASSPQTGTGELFF
TRBJ2-1,TRBV18,NA,16,many,TGTGCCAGCTCACCTCCGGGAAAAACTCGCCTCAATGAGCAGTTCTTC,CASSPPGKTRLNEQFF
TRBJ1-1,TRBV5-1,NA,14,NA,TGCGCCAGCAGCTTGGACGGGATGGGCACTGAAGCTTTCTTT,CASSLDGMGTEAFF
TRBJ2-7,TRBV5-6,TRBD2,18,NA,TGTGCCAGCAGCTCCGGGACTAGCGGGGGGCTCACCTCCTACGAGCAGTACTTC,CASSSGTSGGLTSYEQYF
TRBJ2-2,TRBV5-1,NA,15,NA,TGCGCCAGCAGCTTGGATAACCCGAACACCGGGGAGCTGTTTTTT,CASSLDNPNTGELFF
TRBJ1-4,TRBV7-9,TRBD1,14,NA,TGTGCCAGCAGCTTATCGGCAGGGGGTGAAAAACTGTTTTTT,CASSLSAGGEKLFF
TRBJ2-1,TRBV29-1,NA,13,few,TGCAGCGTTGTGCTTAGGTCCTACAATGAGCAGTTCTTC,CSVVLRSYNEQFF
TRBJ2-2,TRBV5-1,NA,15,NA,TGCGCCAGCAGCTTGGGGGGGGCCTTCACCGGGGAGCTGTTTTTT,CASSLGGAFTGELFF
TRBJ2-1,TRBV7-6,TRBD1,16,many,TGTGCCAGCAGCTTGGCCGGGACAGGGACCCCCAATGAGCAGTTCTTC,CASSLAGTGTPNEQFF
TRBJ2-5,TRBV6-2/TRBV6-3,NA,12,few,TGTGCCAGTGACCGCGGAGGGGAGACCCAGTACTTC,CASDRGGETQYF
TRBJ1-2,TRBV20-1,TRBD1,14,NA,TGCAGTGCTACTTGGGACAGGGTGAACTATGGCTACACCTTC,CSATWDRVNYGYTF
TRBJ1-2,TRBV12-3/TRBV12-4,NA,13,NA,TGTGCCAGCAGTTCCGAGGGGCACTATGGCTACACCTTC,CASSSEGHYGYTF
TRBJ2-2,TRBV9,TRBD2,16,NA,TGTGCCAGCAGCGTCTTAGCGGGGGGCGATACCGGGGAGCTGTTTTTT,CASSVLAGGDTGELFF
TRBJ1-5,TRBV28,TRBD1,17,NA,TGTGCCAGCAGTGCGCAGCATCAGACAGGGCAAAATCAGCCCCAGCATTTT,CASSAQHQTGQNQPQHF
TRBJ1-3,TRBV7-3,NA,13,NA,TGTGCCAGTAAAGACAGTACTGGAAACACCATATATTTT,CASKDSTGNTIYF
TRBJ2-3,TRBV7-3,TRBD2,16,many,TGTGCCAGCAGCTTAAAAGCGGGGTTGGAGGCAGATACGCAGTATTTT,CASSLKAGLEADTQYF
TRBJ2-3,TRBV10-3,TRBD1,15,few,TGTGCCATCAGTGAGTCGACAGGGGTGCCAGATACGCAGTATTTT,CAISESTGVPDTQYF
TRBJ1-1,TRBV7-9,NA,15,NA,TGTGCCAGCAGCTTAGTCGGCAGAGAGGGTCCTGAAGCTTTCTTT,CASSLVGREGPEAFF
TRBJ2-5,TRBV4-3,NA,15,few,TGCGCCAGCAGCCAAGACCTCAGGGGTAGGGAGACCCAGTACTTC,CASSQDLRGRETQYF
TRBJ1-2,TRBV12-3/TRBV12-4,NA,16,few,TGTGCCAGCAGACTAACGCCAGGGGAAGCTAACTATGGCTACACCTTC,CASRLTPGEANYGYTF
TRBJ2-2,TRBV12-3/TRBV12-4,TRBD2,16,once,TGTGCCAGCAGTCCCCCCGGGACTAGACATACCGGGGAGCTGTTTTTT,CASSPPGTRHTGELFF
TRBJ2-1,TRBV7-2,NA,13,NA,TGTGCCAGCAGCTTAGAGTCCGGGTATGAGCAGTTCTTC,CASSLESGYEQFF
TRBJ1-1,TRBV12-3/TRBV12-4,NA,16,NA,TGTGCCAGCTCCCCCGGGGGCCCCTGGGGCTATAGTGAAGCTTTCTTT,CASSPGGPWGYSEAFF
TRBJ1-1,TRBV7-2,NA,13,few,TGTGCCAGCAGCTTCCAAGGAGGAGGCTCCGCTTTCTTT,CASSFQGGGSAFF
TRBJ2-3,TRBV5-4,TRBD2,16,few,TGTGCCAGCAGCTTGGCGGTAGCGGGAGGCACAGATACGCAGTATTTT,CASSLAVAGGTDTQYF